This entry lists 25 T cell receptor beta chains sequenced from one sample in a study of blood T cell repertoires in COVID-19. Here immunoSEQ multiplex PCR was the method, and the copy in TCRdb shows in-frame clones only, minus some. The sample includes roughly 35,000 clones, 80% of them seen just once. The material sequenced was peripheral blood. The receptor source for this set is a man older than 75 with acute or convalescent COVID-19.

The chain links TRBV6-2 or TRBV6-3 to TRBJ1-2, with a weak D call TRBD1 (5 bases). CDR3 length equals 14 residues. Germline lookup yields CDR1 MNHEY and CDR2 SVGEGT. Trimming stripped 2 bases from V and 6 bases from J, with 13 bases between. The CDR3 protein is CASSYMDNADGYTF. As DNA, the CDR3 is TGTGCCAGCAGTTACATGGACAACGCGGATGGCTACACCTTC.

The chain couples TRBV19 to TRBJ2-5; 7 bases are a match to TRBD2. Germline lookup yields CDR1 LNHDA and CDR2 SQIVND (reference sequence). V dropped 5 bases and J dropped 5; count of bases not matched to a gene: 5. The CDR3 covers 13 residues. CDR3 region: CASSWTSRETQYF. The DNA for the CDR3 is TGTGCCAGTAGTTGGACTAGTAGGGAGACCCAGTACTTC.

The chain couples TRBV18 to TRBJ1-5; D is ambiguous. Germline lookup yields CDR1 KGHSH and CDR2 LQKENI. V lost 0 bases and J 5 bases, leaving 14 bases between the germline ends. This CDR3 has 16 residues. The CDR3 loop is CASSPPYLGEDQPQHF. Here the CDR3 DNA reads TGTGCCAGCTCACCACCTTATCTAGGCGAGGATCAGCCCCAGCATTTT.

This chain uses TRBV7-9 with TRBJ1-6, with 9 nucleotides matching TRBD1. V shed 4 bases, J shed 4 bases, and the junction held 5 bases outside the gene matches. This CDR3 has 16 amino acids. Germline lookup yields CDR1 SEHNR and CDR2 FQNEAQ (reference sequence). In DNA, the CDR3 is TGTGCCAGCAGCTGGGGACAGGGTTTTTATAATTCACCCCTCCACTTT. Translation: CASSWGQGFYNSPLHF. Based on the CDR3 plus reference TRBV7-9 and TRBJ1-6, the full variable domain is DTGVSQNPRHKITKRGQNVTFRCDPISEHNRLYWYRQTLGQGPEFLTYFQNEAQLEKSRLLSDRFSAERPKGSFSTLEIQRTEQGDSAMYLCASSWGQGFYNSPLHFGNGTRLTVT.

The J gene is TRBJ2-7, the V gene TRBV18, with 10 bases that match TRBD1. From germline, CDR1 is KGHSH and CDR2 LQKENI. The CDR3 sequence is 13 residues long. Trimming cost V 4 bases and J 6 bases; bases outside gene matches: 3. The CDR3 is CASSLGQGGEQYF. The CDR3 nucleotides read TGTGCCAGCTCACTAGGACAGGGGGGCGAGCAGTACTTC.

CDR3: CASSIAGQGNYGYTF. CDR3 DNA sequence: TGTGCCAGTAGTATCGCCGGACAGGGTAACTATGGCTACACCTTC. The rearrangement uses TRBV19 and TRBJ1-2, with TRBD1 matching 8 bases. Looked up from germline, CDR1 is LNHDA and CDR2 is SQIVND (reference sequence). The CDR3 contains 15 residues. After removal of 3 bases from V and 1 base from J, the junction contained 4 bases not matched to a gene.

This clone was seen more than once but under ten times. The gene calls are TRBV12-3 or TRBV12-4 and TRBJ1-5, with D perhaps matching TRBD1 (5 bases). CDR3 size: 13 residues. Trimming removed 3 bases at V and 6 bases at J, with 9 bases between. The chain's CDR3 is CASSFRAVQPQHF. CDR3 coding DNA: TGTGCCAGCAGTTTCAGGGCGGTTCAGCCCCAGCATTTT.

Here the CDR3 DNA reads TGTGCCAGCAGTTACGGGGCGGGGGTTGAGACCCAGTACTTC. As protein: CASSYGAGVETQYF. This chain joins TRBV6-6 and TRBJ2-5; 7 nucleotides line up with TRBD2. The CDR3 loop spans 14 amino acids. Germline lookup yields CDR1 MNHNY and CDR2 SVGAGI (reference sequence). With 2 bases clipped from V and 5 bases from J, the junction kept 5 bases outside the gene matches.

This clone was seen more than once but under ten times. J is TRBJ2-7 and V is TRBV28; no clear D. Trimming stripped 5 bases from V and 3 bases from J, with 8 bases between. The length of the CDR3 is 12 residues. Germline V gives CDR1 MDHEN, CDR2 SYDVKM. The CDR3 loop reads CASSLDRYEQYF. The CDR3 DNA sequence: TGTGCCAGCAGTCTAGACCGCTACGAGCAGTACTTC.

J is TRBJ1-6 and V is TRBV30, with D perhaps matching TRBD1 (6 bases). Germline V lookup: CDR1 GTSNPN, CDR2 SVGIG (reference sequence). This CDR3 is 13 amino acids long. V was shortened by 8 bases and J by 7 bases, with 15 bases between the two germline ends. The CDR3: CARGAQANSPLHF. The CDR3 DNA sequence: TGTGCCCGGGGGGCCCAGGCGAATTCACCCCTCCACTTT. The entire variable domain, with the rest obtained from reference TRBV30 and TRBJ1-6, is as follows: SQTIHQWPATLVQPVGSPLSLECTVEGTSNPNLYWYRQAAGRGLQLLFYSVGIGQISSEVPQNLSASRPQDRQFILSSKKLLLSDSGFYLCARGAQANSPLHFGNGTRLTVT.

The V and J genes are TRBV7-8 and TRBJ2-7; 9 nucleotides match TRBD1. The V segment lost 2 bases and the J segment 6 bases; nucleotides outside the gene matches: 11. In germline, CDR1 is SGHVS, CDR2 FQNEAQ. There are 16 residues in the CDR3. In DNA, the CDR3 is TGTGCCAGCAGCTTATTCACAGGGGGCGTTCGTGCCGAGCAGTACTTC. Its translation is CASSLFTGGVRAEQYF.

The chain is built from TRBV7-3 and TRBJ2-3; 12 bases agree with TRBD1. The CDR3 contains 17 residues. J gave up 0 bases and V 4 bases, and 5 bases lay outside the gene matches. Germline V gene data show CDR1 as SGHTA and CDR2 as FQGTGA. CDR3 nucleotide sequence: TGTGCCAGCAGCTCGAGGGACAGGGGGCAGAGCACAGATACGCAGTATTTT. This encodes CASSSRDRGQSTDTQYF.

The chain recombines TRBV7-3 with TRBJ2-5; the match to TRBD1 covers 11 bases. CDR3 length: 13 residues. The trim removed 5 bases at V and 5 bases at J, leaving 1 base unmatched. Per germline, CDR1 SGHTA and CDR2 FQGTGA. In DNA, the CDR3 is TGTGCCAGCAGCAGGGACAGGGGGGAGACCCAGTACTTC. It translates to CASSRDRGETQYF.

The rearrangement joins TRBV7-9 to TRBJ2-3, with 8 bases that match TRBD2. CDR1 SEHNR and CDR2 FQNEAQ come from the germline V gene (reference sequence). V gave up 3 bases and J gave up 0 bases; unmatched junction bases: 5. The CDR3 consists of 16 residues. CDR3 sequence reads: CASSFLAGTSTDTQYF. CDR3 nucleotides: TGTGCCAGCAGCTTTTTAGCGGGAACCAGCACAGATACGCAGTATTTT.

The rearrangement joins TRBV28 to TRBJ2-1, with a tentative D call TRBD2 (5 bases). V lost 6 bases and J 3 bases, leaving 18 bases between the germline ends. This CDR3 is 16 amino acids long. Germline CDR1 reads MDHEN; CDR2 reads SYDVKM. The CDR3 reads CASSPLEAGRYNEQFF. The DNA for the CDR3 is TGTGCCAGCAGCCCCTTGGAGGCCGGTCGCTACAATGAGCAGTTCTTC.

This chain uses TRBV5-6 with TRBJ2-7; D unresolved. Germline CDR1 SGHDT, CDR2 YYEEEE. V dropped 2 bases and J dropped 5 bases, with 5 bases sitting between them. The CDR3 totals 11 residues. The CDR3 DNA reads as TGTGCCAGCAGCTTTTCTAACGAGCAGTACTTC. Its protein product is CASSFSNEQYF.

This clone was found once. The CDR3 sequence is CASSFSGSSYNEQFF. The CDR3 bases are TGCGCCAGCAGCTTTAGCGGGAGCTCCTACAATGAGCAGTTCTTC. The V and J genes are TRBV5-1 and TRBJ2-1; 9 bases line up with TRBD2. This CDR3 has 15 amino acids. The V and J ends lost 2 bases and 0 bases, in that order; junction bases with no gene match: 0. Germline values: CDR1 SGHRS, CDR2 YFSETQ.

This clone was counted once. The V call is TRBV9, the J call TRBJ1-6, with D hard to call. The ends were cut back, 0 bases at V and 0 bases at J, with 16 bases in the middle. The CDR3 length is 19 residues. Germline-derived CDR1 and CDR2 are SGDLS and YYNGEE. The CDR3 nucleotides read TGTGCCAGCAGCGTAGGGCCGATGGCTTCAAGCTCCTATAATTCACCCCTCCACTTT. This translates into CASSVGPMASSSYNSPLHF.

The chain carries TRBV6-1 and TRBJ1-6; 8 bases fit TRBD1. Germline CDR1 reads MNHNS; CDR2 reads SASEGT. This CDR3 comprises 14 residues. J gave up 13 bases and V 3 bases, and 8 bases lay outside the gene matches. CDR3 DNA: TGTGCCAGCAGTGAGGACAGGGTTTTAGCTCCCCTCCACTTT. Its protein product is CASSEDRVLAPLHF.

The CDR3 loop is CASSLWAGDSNQPQHF. The CDR3, as DNA: TGTGCCAGCAGCCTTTGGGCCGGTGACAGCAATCAGCCCCAGCATTTT. V gene TRBV4-2 combines with J gene TRBJ1-5; D not certain. CDR3 length equals 16 residues. The V gene lost 4 bases and the J gene lost 1 base, with 14 bases spanning the gap. Germline V gene data show CDR1 as LGHNA and CDR2 as YNFKEQ.

CDR3 DNA sequence: TGTGCCAGTAAATTAGCCTCCGGGGAGCTGTTTTTT. This translates into CASKLASGELFF. The chain uses TRBV3-1 (or the pseudogene TRBV3-2) and TRBJ2-2; D is unclear. The V end was cut by 9 bases, the J end by 6 bases, with 11 bases between. The CDR3 extends over 12 amino acids. The germline gives CDR1 LGHDT, CDR2 YNNKEL (reference sequence).

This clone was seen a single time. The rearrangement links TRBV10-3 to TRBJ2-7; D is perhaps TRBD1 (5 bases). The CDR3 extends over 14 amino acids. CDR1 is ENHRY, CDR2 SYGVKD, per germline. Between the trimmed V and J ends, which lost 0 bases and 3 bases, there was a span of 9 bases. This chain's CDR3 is CAISESQGLYEQYF. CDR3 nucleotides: TGTGCCATCAGTGAGTCCCAGGGTCTCTACGAGCAGTACTTC.

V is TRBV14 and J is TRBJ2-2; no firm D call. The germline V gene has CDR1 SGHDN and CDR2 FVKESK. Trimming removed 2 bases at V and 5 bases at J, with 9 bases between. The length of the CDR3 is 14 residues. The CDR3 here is CASSQISLTGELFF. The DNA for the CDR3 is TGTGCCAGCAGCCAAATATCCTTAACCGGGGAGCTGTTTTTT.

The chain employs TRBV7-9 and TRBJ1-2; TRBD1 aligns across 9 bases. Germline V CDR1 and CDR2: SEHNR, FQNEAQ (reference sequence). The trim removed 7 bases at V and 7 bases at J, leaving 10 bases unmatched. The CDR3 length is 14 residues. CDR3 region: CASTSSGTGIGYTF. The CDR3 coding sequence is TGTGCCAGCACCTCCTCCGGGACAGGGATTGGCTACACCTTC.

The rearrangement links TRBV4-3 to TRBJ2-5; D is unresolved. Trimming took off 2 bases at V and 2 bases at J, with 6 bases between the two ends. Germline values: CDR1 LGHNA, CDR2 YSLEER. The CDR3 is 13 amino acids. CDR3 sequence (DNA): TGCGCCAGCAGCCAACACGGGCAAGAGACCCAGTACTTC. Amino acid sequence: CASSQHGQETQYF.